The next 25 T cell receptor beta chains were all read from a single sample in a study of blood T cell repertoires in COVID-19. Some clones are missing from TCRdb's copy, which holds only in-frame ones; the method was immunoSEQ multiplex PCR. This sample has roughly 280,000 clones; 75% to 90% occur once, and the top ten carry roughly 2%. The sample comprised peripheral blood. These receptors all come from a young man with active or convalescent COVID-19.

This clone was detected once. The rearrangement joins TRBV3-1 (or the pseudogene TRBV3-2) to TRBJ1-2; 9 bases map to TRBD1. J was trimmed by 5 bases and V by 6 bases; bases with no gene match: 7. This CDR3 region has 14 residues. Germline V lookup: CDR1 LGHDT, CDR2 YNNKEL (reference sequence). CDR3 in amino acids: CASRPGQGQYGYTF. CDR3 nucleotides: TGTGCCAGCAGACCCGGACAGGGGCAGTATGGCTACACCTTC.

The CDR3 DNA is TGTGCCAGCAGCCAGGGTGGCAGCGAGCAGTACTTC. It specifies CASSQGGSEQYF. J is TRBJ2-7 and V is TRBV9; D might be TRBD1 (5 bases). In germline, CDR1 is SGDLS, CDR2 YYNGEE. The CDR3 extends over 12 amino acids. Trimming pared 4 bases from V and 6 bases from J, leaving 11 bases between.

This clone was observed once. This rearrangement joins TRBV7-7 to TRBJ2-3; 7 bases map to TRBD1. V lost 5 bases and J lost 0; bases outside the gene matches: 5. CDR1 is SSHAT, CDR2 FNYEAQ, per germline (reference sequence). The CDR3 runs to 15 residues. The CDR3 here is CASSQTGQSTDTQYF. CDR3 DNA sequence: TGTGCCAGCAGCCAAACGGGACAGAGCACAGATACGCAGTATTTT.

J is TRBJ1-3 and V is TRBV19, with D unclear. The V end was cut by 3 bases, the J end by 1 base, with 10 bases between. Germline-derived CDR1 and CDR2 are LNHDA and SQIVND (reference sequence). This CDR3 region has 15 residues. The CDR3 loop is CASSIQEGSGNTIYF. Written as DNA, the CDR3 is TGTGCCAGTAGTATTCAGGAAGGATCTGGAAACACCATATATTTT.

This clone is a singleton in its sample. This rearrangement joins TRBV5-5 to TRBJ2-7, with unresolved D. The CDR3 totals 15 residues. Looked up from germline, CDR1 is SGHKS and CDR2 is YYEKEE (reference sequence). The ends were cut back, 0 bases at V and 3 bases at J, with 13 bases in the middle. CDR3 in amino acids: CASSLAVGQVYEQYF. In DNA, the CDR3 is TGTGCCAGCAGCTTGGCAGTTGGGCAGGTCTACGAGCAGTACTTC. The complete variable domain, with remaining parts taken from reference TRBV5-5 and TRBJ2-7, reads DAGVTQSPTHLIKTRGQQVTLRCSPISGHKSVSWYQQVLGQGPQFIFQYYEKEERGRGNFPDRFSARQFPNYSSELNVNALLLGDSALYLCASSLAVGQVYEQYFGPGTRLTVT.

For this clone: This specimen includes other DNA sequences encoding the same CDR3. The CDR3 here is CASSRQGGNYGYTF. CDR3 DNA sequence: TGTGCCAGTAGCAGACAGGGGGGCAACTATGGCTACACCTTC. The rearrangement joins TRBV19 to TRBJ1-2; 9 bases line up with TRBD1. CDR1 and CDR2 from the germline V gene are LNHDA and SQIVND (reference sequence). The V segment lost 6 bases and the J segment 2 bases; nucleotides outside the gene matches: 4. The CDR3 has 14 amino acids.

This clone was detected only once. The CDR3 region is CASSSGGSNQPQHF. In DNA, the CDR3 is TGTGCCAGCAGCTCCGGAGGTAGCAATCAGCCCCAGCATTTT. The chain employs TRBV7-9 and TRBJ1-5; D is unresolved. This CDR3 is built from 14 residues. With 4 bases removed from V and 0 bases from J, the gap between germline ends came to 7 bases. Germline V CDR1 and CDR2: SEHNR, FQNEAQ (reference sequence).

The V call is TRBV27, the J call TRBJ1-1; D is perhaps TRBD1 (5 bases). CDR1 and CDR2 from the germline V gene are MNHEY and SMNVEV (reference sequence). V shed 3 bases and J shed 1 base, with 9 bases lying between them. The CDR3 spans 14 residues. The CDR3 nucleotides read TGTGCCAGCAGTTTTCCAGGGTCGAACACTGAAGCTTTCTTT. Translation: CASSFPGSNTEAFF.

This chain connects TRBV5-3 to TRBJ1-6; TRBD1 aligns across 7 bases. TRBV5-3 is an ORF, with its function uncertain. This CDR3 is built from 15 residues. V dropped 5 bases and J dropped 8; count of bases not matched to a gene: 10. DNA for the CDR3: TGTGCCAGAAGTCGGTCCGGGACAGAGCATTCACCCCTCCACTTT. As protein: CARSRSGTEHSPLHF.

The rearrangement joins TRBV27 to TRBJ1-1; 7 bases map to TRBD1. The CDR3 runs 17 residues. CDR1 MNHEY and CDR2 SMNVEV come from the germline V gene (reference sequence). The V gene end was trimmed by 1 base and the J gene end by 3 bases; junction bases not matched to a gene: 11. The CDR3 region is CASSLLAGTAQDTEAFF. CDR3 coding DNA: TGTGCCAGCAGTTTATTGGCTGGGACAGCACAAGACACTGAAGCTTTCTTT.

The rearrangement links TRBV6-5 to TRBJ1-2; D is unclear. Germline lookup yields CDR1 MNHEY and CDR2 SVGAGI. Between the trimmed V and J ends, which lost 7 bases and 4 bases, there was a span of 10 bases. This CDR3 spans 12 amino acids. The CDR3: CASKVDTYGYTF. In DNA, the CDR3 is TGTGCCAGCAAGGTCGACACCTATGGCTACACCTTC.

The V and J genes are TRBV5-1 and TRBJ1-4; D unclear. The CDR3 extends over 15 amino acids. Germline CDR1 reads SGHRS; CDR2 reads YFSETQ. The germline V and J ends were trimmed by 0 bases and 2 bases, with 8 bases remaining between them. The CDR3 loop is CASSLGHLTNEKLFF. The CDR3 bases are TGCGCCAGCAGCTTGGGGCACCTCACTAATGAAAAACTGTTTTTT.

The chain couples TRBV10-2 to TRBJ1-2, with 10 nucleotides matching TRBD1. The CDR3 spans 13 residues. Germline CDR1 and CDR2: WSHSY and SAAADI. The V gene end was trimmed by 8 bases and the J gene end by 5 bases; junction bases not matched to a gene: 5. The chain's CDR3 is CASGDRGRYGYTF. The CDR3 DNA is TGCGCCAGCGGGGACAGGGGAAGGTATGGCTACACCTTC.

This clone appeared a single time. The chain combines TRBV10-1 with TRBJ2-3, with 11 bases that match TRBD1. The J segment lost 5 bases and the V segment lost 3 bases, leaving 7 bases of the junction unmatched. The CDR3 runs 16 residues. Germline CDR1 reads WNHNN; CDR2 reads SYGVQD (reference sequence). In nucleotides, the CDR3 is TGCGCCAGCAGTGATAGGACAGGGGGCGGTGGAGATACGCAGTATTTT. Amino acids: CASSDRTGGGGDTQYF.

This clone has only one observation. This rearrangement joins TRBV6-5 to TRBJ2-3; 8 bases agree with TRBD1. V shed 5 bases and J 1 base; nucleotides not matched to a gene: 5. The CDR3 has 15 amino acids. CDR1 is MNHEY, CDR2 SVGAGI, per germline. The CDR3 reads CASSQGAFGTDTQYF. The CDR3 DNA follows: TGTGCCAGCAGTCAGGGGGCGTTTGGCACAGATACGCAGTATTTT.

Here the CDR3 reads CASRDRDRSFEQYF. CDR3 sequence (DNA): TGTGCCAGCAGGGACCGGGACAGAAGCTTCGAGCAGTACTTC. The rearrangement links TRBV6-5 to TRBJ2-7; 7 bases map to TRBD1. With V trimmed by 6 bases and J by 6 bases, 11 bases remained unmatched. This CDR3 spans 14 amino acids. Germline CDR1 reads MNHEY; CDR2 reads SVGAGI.

The CDR3 loop is CASSLTGGTEAFF. The CDR3 DNA is TGTGCCAGCAGCTTAACAGGGGGCACTGAAGCTTTCTTT. The rearrangement links TRBV2 to TRBJ1-1; 8 nucleotides line up with TRBD1. The CDR3 loop spans 13 amino acids. Germline values: CDR1 SNHLY, CDR2 FYNNEI. V lost 6 bases to trimming and J lost 4 bases; unmatched junction nucleotides: 4. The variable domain in full, with the rest retrieved from reference TRBV2 and TRBJ1-1, is EPEVTQTPSHQVTQMGQEVILRCVPISNHLYFYWYRQILGQKVEFLVSFYNNEISEKSEIFDDQFSVERPDGSNFTLKIRSTKLEDSAMYFCASSLTGGTEAFFGQGTRLTVV.

The gene calls are TRBV7-9 and TRBJ1-1; D call uncertain. Germline V gene sequence: CDR1 SEHNR, CDR2 FQNEAQ (reference sequence). Trimming left V 0 bases short and J 7 bases short, with 15 bases between. The CDR3 loop spans 15 amino acids. CDR3 residues: CASSLAPGVLDEAFF. In DNA form, the CDR3 reads TGTGCCAGCAGCTTAGCGCCGGGAGTTCTAGATGAAGCTTTCTTT.

This rearrangement joins TRBV4-1 to TRBJ1-2; D is undetermined. V was pared by 0 bases and J by 4 bases, with 18 bases between. The CDR3 loop spans 17 amino acids. Germline V lookup: CDR1 MGHRA, CDR2 YSYEKL. The DNA of the CDR3 is TGCGCCAGCAGCCAAGAGGCCGGAGTGCTAGACGGCTATGGCTACACCTTC. Residues: CASSQEAGVLDGYGYTF.

The chain combines TRBV12-3 or TRBV12-4 with TRBJ1-4, with 10 bases identical to TRBD1. J lost 7 bases, V lost 6 bases, and 2 bases had no gene match. This CDR3 comprises 13 residues. CDR3: CASRGTGVEKLFF. CDR3 in DNA: TGTGCCAGCAGAGGGACAGGGGTTGAAAAACTGTTTTTT.

This clone was observed a single time. V and J are TRBV6-5 and TRBJ1-6, with 9 bases aligning to TRBD1. This CDR3 has 16 amino acids. Germline-derived CDR1 and CDR2 are MNHEY and SVGAGI. Trimming cost V 2 bases and J 6 bases; bases outside gene matches: 5. This chain's CDR3 is CASSYGTGTFNSPLHF. The CDR3 DNA sequence: TGTGCCAGCAGTTACGGGACAGGGACGTTTAATTCACCCCTCCACTTT.

CDR3 region: CASSSQGAGRGYTF. CDR3 sequence (DNA): TGTGCCAGCAGCTCACAGGGGGCAGGGAGGGGCTACACCTTC. The chain combines TRBV7-2 with TRBJ1-2, with TRBD1 matching over 9 bases. The CDR3 length is 14 residues. Germline CDR1 reads SGHTA; CDR2 reads FQGNSA. Trimming removed 4 bases from V and 8 bases from J; junction bases left unmatched: 8.

The rearrangement links TRBV5-4 to TRBJ2-2; maybe TRBD2 (6 bases). The CDR3 contains 15 residues. Trimming cost V 7 bases and J 6 bases, with 19 bases left between them. CDR1 SGHNT and CDR2 YYREEE come from the germline V gene (reference sequence). The CDR3 sequence: CASFSYPGGSGELFF. CDR3 DNA sequence: TGTGCCAGCTTCTCCTATCCAGGAGGGTCCGGGGAGCTGTTTTTT. The full variable domain, its missing parts supplied by reference TRBV5-4 and TRBJ2-2, is ETGVTQSPTHLIKTRGQQVTLRCSSQSGHNTVSWYQQALGQGPQFIFQYYREEENGRGNFPPRFSGLQFPNYSSELNVNALELDDSALYLCASFSYPGGSGELFFGEGSRLTVL.

This chain joins TRBV4-1 and TRBJ2-1, with 9 bases identical to TRBD2. Germline loops: CDR1 MGHRA, CDR2 YSYEKL. V was pared by 4 bases and J by 3 bases, with 7 bases of the junction left unmatched. This CDR3 has 16 amino acids. CDR3 nucleotides: TGCGCCAGCAGCCCCGCTAGCGGGGAGGGCTACAATGAGCAGTTCTTC. It yields the protein CASSPASGEGYNEQFF.

The gene calls are TRBV15 and TRBJ2-7; D uncertain. This CDR3 is 14 amino acids long. Germline V CDR1 and CDR2: LNHNV, YYDKDF (reference sequence). The V end was cut by 1 base, the J end by 1 base, with 8 bases between. In DNA form, the CDR3 reads TGTGCCACCAGCAGAGCCGGGTCGTCCTACGAGCAGTACTTC. Amino acids: CATSRAGSSYEQYF.